This T cell receptor (beta chain) was retrieved from a study of blood T cell repertoires in COVID-19 (dated by TCRdb to 2020 to 2021). Turning to the overall study: Collaborator samples came from the United States, Italy and Spain and covered acute and convalescent phases of COVID-19. The material from the prospective study consisted of cDNA or gDNA derived from T cells, B-cell-depleted T cells, or PBMCs. The dataset comprised deeply sampled blood TCRbeta repertoires from subjects exposed to, actively infected with, or recovered from COVID-19. A freely available public database, intended as a resource for researchers studying the immune response to SARS-CoV-2, is where the repertoires were released. The samples were drawn from two sources: the first 160 participants of the ongoing ImmuneRACE study, and 950 to 1,500 subjects contributed by 6 global collaborators. The sample metadata nearly always contained a de-identified subject ID, COVID-19 status, age in years and sex. HLA class I and class II types, where available, came from metadata supplied by the sample provider rather than from assay-based typing. Broad study findings and their caveats: The quantity of clinical and demographic metadata differed by source and by participant and was supplied without curation.

Concerning this clone itself: Its antigen target is currently unknown. The record has no base qualities; no much larger clone is one base away.

Each collaborating institution followed its own protocols to collect whole blood in K2EDTA tubes. For TCRbeta analysis, collaborators shipped samples as frozen whole blood, isolated PBMCs, or DNA extracted from either of those sample types. TCRbeta CDR3 regions were amplified from genomic DNA using the immunoSEQ Assay, a bias-controlled multiplex PCR. As for the authors' bioinformatics: Nucleated cell counts per sample were estimated from amplification of reference gene primers within the assay. To quantify the absolute abundance of each unique TCRbeta CDR3 rearrangement, sequence reads were collapsed and filtered. Productive Simpson clonality was computed per sample as the square root of Simpson's diversity index over productive rearrangements. Entries here come from immuneACCESS through TCRdb and include only in-frame sequences with V and J called. Some clones fail to appear in such tables; in the studies checked, an unresolved V gene covers under half of the shortfall, and the cause of the remainder is unknown. The V and J calls and clone size are taken from that table; D and trimming were inferred from the DNA. This sample is represented by 210,000 or so clones; around 90% of them were singletons. Jointly, the top ten make up 6.5% to 8.5% of the sample.

The material sequenced was peripheral blood. This sequence was found in a man aged 40-49 years with acute or convalescent COVID-19.

The DNA sequence reads TGTGCCTGGAGTGGAGGGACATTTGGCTACACCTTC. Its translation reads: CAWSGGTFGYTF. The V and J segments used are TRBV30 and TRBJ1-2, and possibly TRBD1, on 6 matching bases. Cut back by 1 base and 7 bases, the V and J ends lie 10 bases apart. The CDR3 contains 12 residues, cysteine and phenylalanine counted. The DNA shown is the 36-base CDR3, in frame from base 1. From the germline V gene (reference sequence), CDR1 is GTSNPN and CDR2 is SVGIG.